These 8 T cell receptor beta chains originate from one sample sequenced in a study of molecular identifiers for immune sequencing clone quantification. MiXCR, run by TCRdb on the PCR reads, gives a single entry per CDR3 protein. The table records hundreds of thousands of distinct CDR3 sequences, about 25% of them present only once. The specimen sequenced was naive CD8+ T cells from blood, with Jurkat cell RNA spiked in. Subset noted: FACS-sorted CD8+CD4-CCR7+CD45RA+ naive T cells. The receptor source for this set is a human donor in good health. Some libraries in this study had Jurkat cell RNA spiked in.

As regards this clonotype: This may be a read error: a much more frequent sequence differs by one nucleotide. The V call is TRBV6-5, the J call TRBJ2-5; 10 bases align to TRBD2. CDR1 is MNHEY and CDR2 is SVGAGI in the germline V gene. The CDR3 is 15 amino acids. CDR3 nucleotide sequence: TGTGCCAGCACCAATAGCGGGAGGTACCCCTACGAGCAGTCCTTC. Its translation is CASTNSGRYPYEQSF.

This clonotype was counted ten times or more. The chain employs TRBV4-1 and TRBJ1-3; D is undetermined. The germline CDR1 and CDR2 sequences are MGHRA and YSYEKL. This CDR3 contains 17 residues. Trimming shortened V by 1 base and J by 0 bases, and 13 bases separated the two germline ends. The CDR3 region has the DNA TGCGCCAGCAGCCAAGTCGGAGGATCTATCTCTGGAAACACCATATATTTT. Its protein product is CASSQVGGSISGNTIYF.

This clonotype turned up a few times. A much bigger clone sits one base away, suggesting this may be a read error. The chain couples TRBV5-1 to TRBJ2-3, with a tentative D call TRBD1 (6 bases). The CDR3 runs to 13 residues. Germline loops: CDR1 SGHRS, CDR2 YFSETQ. The CDR3 reads CASSLWDTNTQYF. CDR3 in DNA: TGCGCCAGCAGCTTGTGGGACACAAATACGCAGTATTTT.

The sample holds many counts of this clonotype. V and J are TRBV5-8 and TRBJ2-3; the match to TRBD1 covers 7 bases. From germline, CDR1 is SGHTS and CDR2 YDEGEE. The V segment lost 4 bases and the J segment 6 bases; nucleotides outside the gene matches: 5. The CDR3 is 13 residues long. CDR3 loop: CASSRGQSDTQYF. CDR3 bases: TGTGCCAGCAGCAGGGGACAGAGTGATACGCAGTATTTT.

This sequence joins TRBV7-2 and TRBJ1-1, with unresolved D. This CDR3 comprises 13 residues. Per germline, CDR1 SGHTA and CDR2 FQGNSA. V was cut by 7 bases and J by 3 bases, with 12 bases left in between. The CDR3 bases are TGTGCCAGCACCCCGCGGGTGGACACTGAAGCTTTCTTT. It codes for CASTPRVDTEAFF.

The chain combines TRBV4-3 with TRBJ1-1; no clear D. Per germline, CDR1 LGHNA and CDR2 YSLEER. The germline V and J ends were trimmed by 0 bases and 4 bases, with 12 bases remaining between them. This CDR3 has 15 amino acids. The CDR3: CASSQDWDTSTEAFF. The CDR3 region has the DNA TGCGCCAGCAGCCAAGATTGGGATACAAGCACTGAAGCTTTCTTT.

This clonotype has only a few counts. The chain recombines TRBV6-1 with TRBJ2-2; the D gene is possibly TRBD1 (6 bases). Germline V gene lookup returns CDR1 MNHNS and CDR2 SASEGT. CDR3 length: 14 residues. V was trimmed by 8 bases and J by 4 bases, leaving 14 bases between them. In nucleotides, the CDR3 is TGTGCCAGCCCGCCCGCAGGGGTCACCGGGGAGCTGTTTTTT. Translating gives CASPPAGVTGELFF.

This clonotype was detected a few times. CDR3 amino acids: CASSPGWGLNTEAFF. CDR3 in DNA: TGCGCCAGCAGCCCCGGTTGGGGACTGAACACTGAAGCTTTCTTT. The chain uses TRBV5-1 and TRBJ1-1; D is possibly TRBD1 (5 bases). With 4 bases removed from V and 0 bases from J, the gap between germline ends came to 13 bases. The CDR3 sequence is 15 residues long. Germline V gene data show CDR1 as SGHRS and CDR2 as YFSETQ.